This T cell receptor beta chain was captured in a study of blood T cell repertoires in COVID-19. Whole-study context: The United States, Italy and Spain supplied acute and convalescent COVID-19 samples.

This clone was found many times. Study processing details: Reference gene primer amplification in the assay estimated nucleated cell counts. Profiling relied on immunoSEQ multiplex PCR, and the TCRdb table lists in-frame clones only, not all of them. The DNA was the basis for D and trimming; V, J and clone size are from that table. The sample has some 190,000 clones, 70% to 90% seen once; the top ten hold 3.5% to 5.5%. Participants came from some 23 US areas, aged about 18 to 100 years. The CDR3 spans 14 residues. Trimming removed 7 bases from V and 3 bases from J; junction bases left unmatched: 4. Germline V gives CDR1 MNHEY, CDR2 SVGAGI.

The sequence derives from a man aged 25-45 years with acute COVID-19. Sequencing was done on a sample of PBMCs or T cells enriched from blood (not recorded which). J is TRBJ1-3 and V is TRBV6-5; TRBD1 aligns across 9 bases. The CDR3 bases are TGTGCCAGCATACAGGGGGCTGGTGGAAACACCATATATTTT. The encoded protein is CASIQGAGGNTIYF.